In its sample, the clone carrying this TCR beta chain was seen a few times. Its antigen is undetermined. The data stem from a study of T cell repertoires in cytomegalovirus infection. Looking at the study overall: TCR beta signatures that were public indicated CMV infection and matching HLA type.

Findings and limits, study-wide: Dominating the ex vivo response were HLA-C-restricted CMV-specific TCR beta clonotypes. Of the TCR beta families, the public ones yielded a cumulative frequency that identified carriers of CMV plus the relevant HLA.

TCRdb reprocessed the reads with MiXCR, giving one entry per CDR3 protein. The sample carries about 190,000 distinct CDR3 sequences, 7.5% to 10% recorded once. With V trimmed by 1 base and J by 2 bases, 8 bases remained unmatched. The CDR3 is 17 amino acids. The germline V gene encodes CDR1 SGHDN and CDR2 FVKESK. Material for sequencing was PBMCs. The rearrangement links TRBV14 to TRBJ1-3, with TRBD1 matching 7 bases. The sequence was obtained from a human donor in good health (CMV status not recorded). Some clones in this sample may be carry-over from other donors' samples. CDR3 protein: CASSQVHTGTAGNTIYF. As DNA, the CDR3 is TGTGCCAGCAGCCAAGTCCACACCGGGACAGCTGGAAACACCATATATTTT.